This T cell receptor (beta chain) was captured by sequencing in a study of blood T cell repertoires in COVID-19. Whole-study context: The study drew acute and convalescent COVID-19 samples from the United States, Italy and Spain. Sources were T cells, B-cell-depleted T cells, or PBMCs; the material itself was cDNA or gDNA.

A Seattle source enrolled patients during active infection and followed them longitudinally. Authors' processing steps: Amplification of reference gene primers was used by the study to estimate nucleated cell counts. Here immunoSEQ multiplex PCR was the method, and the copy in TCRdb shows in-frame clones only, minus some. V and J calls and clone size come straight from that table; D and trimming were deduced from the DNA. This sample has roughly 210,000 clones, with about 85% found just once. This CDR3 spans 14 amino acids. Trimming cost V 4 bases and J 4 bases, with 12 bases left between them. Germline V CDR1 and CDR2: SGHDT, YYEEEE.

The sequence derives from a woman older than 75 with COVID-19, enrolled during active disease. The sequencing sample was made of peripheral blood. The rearrangement uses TRBV5-6 and TRBJ1-5; D might be TRBD1 (6 bases). In nucleotides, the CDR3 is TGTGCCAGCAGCCAGACAGGCTCTAATCAGCCCCAGCATTTT. Encoded protein: CASSQTGSNQPQHF.